This is a list of T cell receptor beta chains from one sample in a study of PD-L1 blockade in urothelial cancer. TCRdb's copy holds only in-frame clones and misses some; the assay was immunoSEQ multiplex PCR. The table shows about 80,000 clones, with about 85% occurring only once. The specimen comprised PBMCs, sampled around atezolizumab (anti-PD-L1) treatment. The receptors derive from a woman between 65 and 79 years old with urothelial cancer. Each CDR3 is given without its conserved first and last residue.

J | V | length | CDR3
TRBJ1-1 | TRBV28 | 13 | ASSLWGQQNTEAF
TRBJ2-2 | TRBV11-3 | 12 | ASSRTGSTGELF
TRBJ2-1 | TRBV7-3 | 13 | ASSEGLAGNVGQF
TRBJ1-1 | TRBV15 | 12 | ATSRVEGGRVAF
TRBJ1-2 | TRBV13 | 10 | ASSTGTYGYT
TRBJ2-5 | TRBV5-6 | 12 | ASSLVVGPETQY
TRBJ2-1 | TRBV9 | 13 | ASSVGGGRFNEQF
TRBJ2-5 | TRBV4-1 | 16 | ASSQEGQGVSWQETQY
TRBJ1-3 | TRBV5-1 | 13 | ASSPSQVSGNTIY
TRBJ2-7 | TRBV4-1 | 15 | ASSKGLAGGLSYEQY
TRBJ1-2 | TRBV5-6 | 15 | ASSLAWAGFTPYGYT
TRBJ2-1 | TRBV6-4 | 18 | ASSGGGVTGGLGTYNEQF